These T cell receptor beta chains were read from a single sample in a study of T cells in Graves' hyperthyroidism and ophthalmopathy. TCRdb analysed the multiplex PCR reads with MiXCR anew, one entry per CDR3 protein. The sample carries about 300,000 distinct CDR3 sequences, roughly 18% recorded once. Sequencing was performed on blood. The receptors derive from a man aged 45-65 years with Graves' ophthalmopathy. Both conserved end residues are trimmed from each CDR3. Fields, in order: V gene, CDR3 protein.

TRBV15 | ATSRGGGIQY
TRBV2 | ASSSDRGGETQY
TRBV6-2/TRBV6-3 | ASSYRLAVYNEQF
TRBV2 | ASSVRTEAF
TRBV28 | ASSLSGGSSYNEQF
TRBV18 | ASSPPGTRVTGELF
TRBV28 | ASSLAGGSLEQY
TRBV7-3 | ASSSTQRGLAVADTQY
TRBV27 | ASSPRGLIDYEQY
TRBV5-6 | ASSFLAGVGDRTGELF
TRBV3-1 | ASSQVQPGGMNTGELF
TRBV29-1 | SVAPGLAYEQY
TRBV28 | ASRSSGESGKTQY
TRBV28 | ASSLPGTSGPNRDTQY
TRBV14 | ANSQSTNTEAF
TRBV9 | ASSVGQGNYGYT
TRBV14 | ASSQVFGEDGELF
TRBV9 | ASSATGTGANVLT
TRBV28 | ASEAGEYNEQF
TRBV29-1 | SVEAVLEPYQF